There are many counts of the clone carrying this TCR beta chain. Germline V gene lookup returns CDR1 DFQATT and CDR2 SNEGSKA (reference sequence). Deletions cut 1 base from V and 5 bases from J, with 14 bases between. The CDR3 covers 14 residues. The sample is drawn from a study of T cells in Graves' hyperthyroidism and ophthalmopathy. RNA transcripts were the template for amplifying TCR beta CDR3 regions. Researchers ran a first-round RT-PCR on the TCR CDR3 using the HTBI primer set. From the multiplex PCR reads, TCRdb called clonotypes with MiXCR, one entry per CDR3 protein. The sample includes 550,000 to 600,000 distinct CDR3 sequences, about half of them seen just once.

The V and J genes are TRBV20-1 and TRBJ2-5, with D perhaps assigned TRBD1 or TRBD2 (5 bases each). The sequenced material came from peripheral blood or thyroid tissue (not recorded which). This receptor was identified in an adult woman with Graves' disease, either hyperthyroidism or ophthalmopathy (not recorded which). CDR3 sequence: CSARVGDDRETQYF. Written as DNA, the CDR3 is TGCAGTGCTAGAGTAGGGGACGACCGGGAGACCCAGTACTTC.